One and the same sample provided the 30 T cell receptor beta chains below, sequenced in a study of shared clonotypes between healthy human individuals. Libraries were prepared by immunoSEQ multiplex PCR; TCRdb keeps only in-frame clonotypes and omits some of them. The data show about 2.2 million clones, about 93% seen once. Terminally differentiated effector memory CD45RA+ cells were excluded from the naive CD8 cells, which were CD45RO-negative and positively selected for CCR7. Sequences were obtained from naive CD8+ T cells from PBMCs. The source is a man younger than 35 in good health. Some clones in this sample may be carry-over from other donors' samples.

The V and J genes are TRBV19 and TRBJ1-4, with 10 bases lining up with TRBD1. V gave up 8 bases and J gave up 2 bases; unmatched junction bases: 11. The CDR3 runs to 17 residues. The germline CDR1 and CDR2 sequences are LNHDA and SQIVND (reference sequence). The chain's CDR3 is CASSPTGTGATNEKLFF. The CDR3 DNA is TGTGCCAGTTCCCCCACCGGGACAGGGGCTACTAATGAAAAACTGTTTTTT.

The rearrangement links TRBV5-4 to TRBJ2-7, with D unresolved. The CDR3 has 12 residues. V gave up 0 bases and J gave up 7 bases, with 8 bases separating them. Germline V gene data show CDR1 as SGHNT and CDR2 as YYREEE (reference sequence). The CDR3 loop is CASSLGLGEQYF. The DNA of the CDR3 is TGTGCCAGCAGCTTGGGTCTTGGGGAGCAGTACTTC.

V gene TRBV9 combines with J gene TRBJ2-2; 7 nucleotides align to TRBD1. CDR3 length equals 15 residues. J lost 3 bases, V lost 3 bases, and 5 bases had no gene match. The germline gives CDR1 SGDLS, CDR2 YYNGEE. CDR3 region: CASSESGTDTGELFF. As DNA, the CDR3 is TGTGCCAGCAGCGAATCCGGGACAGACACCGGGGAGCTGTTTTTT. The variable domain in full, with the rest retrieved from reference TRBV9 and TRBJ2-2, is DSGVTQTPKHLITATGQRVTLRCSPRSGDLSVYWYQQSLDQGLQFLIQYYNGEERAKGNILERFSAQQFPDLHSELNLSSLELGDSALYFCASSESGTDTGELFFGEGSRLTVL.

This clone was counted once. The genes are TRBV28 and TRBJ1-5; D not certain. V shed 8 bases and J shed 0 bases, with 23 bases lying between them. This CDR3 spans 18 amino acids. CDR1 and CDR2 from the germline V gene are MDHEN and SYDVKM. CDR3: CASLYDAVGVYSNQPQHF. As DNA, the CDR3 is TGTGCCAGCCTTTATGATGCGGTCGGGGTGTATAGCAATCAGCCCCAGCATTTT. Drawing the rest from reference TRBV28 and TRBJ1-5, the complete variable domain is DVKVTQSSRYLVKRTGEKVFLECVQDMDHENMFWYRQDPGLGLRLIYFSYDVKMKEKGDIPEGYSVSREKKERFSLILESASTNQTSMYLCASLYDAVGVYSNQPQHFGDGTRLSIL.

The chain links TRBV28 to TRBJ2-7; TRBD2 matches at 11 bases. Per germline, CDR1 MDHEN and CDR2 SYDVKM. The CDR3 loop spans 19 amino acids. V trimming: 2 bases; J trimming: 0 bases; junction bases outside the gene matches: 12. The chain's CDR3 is CASSLPPRLAGLSSYEQYF. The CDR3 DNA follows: TGTGCCAGCAGTTTACCCCCCCGACTAGCGGGGCTGAGCTCCTACGAGCAGTACTTC.

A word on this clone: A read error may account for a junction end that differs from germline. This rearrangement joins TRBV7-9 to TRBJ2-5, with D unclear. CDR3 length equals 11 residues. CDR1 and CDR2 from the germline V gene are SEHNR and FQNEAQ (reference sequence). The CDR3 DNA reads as TGTGCCAGCAGCGACCAAGGGACCCAGTACTTC. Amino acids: CASSDQGTQYF.

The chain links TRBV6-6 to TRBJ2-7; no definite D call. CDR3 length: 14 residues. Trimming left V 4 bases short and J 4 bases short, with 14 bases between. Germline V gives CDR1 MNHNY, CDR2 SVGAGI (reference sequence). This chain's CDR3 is CASSWKDDSYEQYF. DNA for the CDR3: TGTGCCAGCAGTTGGAAGGACGACTCATACGAGCAGTACTTC.

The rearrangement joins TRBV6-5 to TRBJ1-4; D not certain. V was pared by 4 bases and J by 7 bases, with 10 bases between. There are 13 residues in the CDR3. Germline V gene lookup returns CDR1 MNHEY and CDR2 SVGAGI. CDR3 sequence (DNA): TGTGCCAGCAGTTCGGGCGCGCGTGAAAAACTGTTTTTT. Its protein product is CASSSGAREKLFF.

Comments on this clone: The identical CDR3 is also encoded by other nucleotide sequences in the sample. The CDR3 DNA reads TGTGCCAGCAGCCCTTTAAACACTGAAGCTTTCTTT. Residues: CASSPLNTEAFF. The chain recombines TRBV28 with TRBJ1-1, with no clear D. The CDR3 is 12 residues long. CDR1 is MDHEN, CDR2 SYDVKM, per germline. Trimming took 6 bases from V and 2 from J, leaving 7 bases between them.

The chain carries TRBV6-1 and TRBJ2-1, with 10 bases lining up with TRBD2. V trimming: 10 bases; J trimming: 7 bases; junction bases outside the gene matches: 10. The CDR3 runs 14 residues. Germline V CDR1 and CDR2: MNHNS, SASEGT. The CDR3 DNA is TGTGCCACCATATCTAGCGGGAGATGGAATGAGCAGTTCTTC. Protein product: CATISSGRWNEQFF.

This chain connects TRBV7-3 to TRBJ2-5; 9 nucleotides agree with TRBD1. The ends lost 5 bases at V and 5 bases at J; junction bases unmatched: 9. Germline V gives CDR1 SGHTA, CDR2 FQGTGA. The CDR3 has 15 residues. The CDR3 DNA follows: TGTGCCAGCAGCCCGGAGGGACAGGGCGGGGAGACCCAGTACTTC. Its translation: CASSPEGQGGETQYF.

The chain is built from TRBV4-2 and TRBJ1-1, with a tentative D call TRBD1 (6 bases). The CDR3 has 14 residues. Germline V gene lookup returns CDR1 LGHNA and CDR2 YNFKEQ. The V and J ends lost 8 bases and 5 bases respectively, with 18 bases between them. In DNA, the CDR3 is TGTGCCAGCGAAGTGGGAGGGGGTAGGACTGAAGCTTTCTTT. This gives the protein CASEVGGGRTEAFF.

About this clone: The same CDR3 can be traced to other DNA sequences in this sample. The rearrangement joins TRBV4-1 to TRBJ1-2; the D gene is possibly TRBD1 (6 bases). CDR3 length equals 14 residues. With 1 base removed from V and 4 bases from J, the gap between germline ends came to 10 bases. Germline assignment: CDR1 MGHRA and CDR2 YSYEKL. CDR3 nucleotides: TGCGCCAGCAGCCAAGGACAGGCACGCTATGGCTACACCTTC. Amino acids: CASSQGQARYGYTF.

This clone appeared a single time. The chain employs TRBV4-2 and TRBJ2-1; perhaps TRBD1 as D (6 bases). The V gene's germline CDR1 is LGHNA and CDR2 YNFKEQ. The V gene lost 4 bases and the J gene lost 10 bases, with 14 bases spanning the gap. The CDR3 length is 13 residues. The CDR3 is CASSPRDTTEQFF. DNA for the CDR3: TGTGCCAGCAGCCCCCGGGACACTACAGAGCAGTTCTTC.

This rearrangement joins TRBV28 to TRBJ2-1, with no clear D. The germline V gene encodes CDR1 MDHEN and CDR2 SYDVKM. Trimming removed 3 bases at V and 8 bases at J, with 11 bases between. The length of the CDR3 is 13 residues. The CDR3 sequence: CASSFPSDDEQFF. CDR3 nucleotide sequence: TGTGCCAGCAGTTTTCCCTCGGATGATGAGCAGTTCTTC.

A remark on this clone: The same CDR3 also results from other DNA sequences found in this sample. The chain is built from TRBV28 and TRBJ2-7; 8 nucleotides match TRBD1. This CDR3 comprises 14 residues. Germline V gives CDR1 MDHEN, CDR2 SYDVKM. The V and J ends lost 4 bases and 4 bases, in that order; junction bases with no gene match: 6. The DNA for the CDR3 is TGTGCCAGCAGTTGGACAGGGACCGCTTACGAGCAGTACTTC. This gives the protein CASSWTGTAYEQYF.

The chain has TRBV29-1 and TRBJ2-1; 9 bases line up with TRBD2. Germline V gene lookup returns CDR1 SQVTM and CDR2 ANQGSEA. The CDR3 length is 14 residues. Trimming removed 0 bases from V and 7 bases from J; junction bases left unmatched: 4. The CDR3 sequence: CSVEDTSGLNEQFF. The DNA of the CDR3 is TGCAGCGTTGAAGACACTAGCGGGTTAAATGAGCAGTTCTTC.

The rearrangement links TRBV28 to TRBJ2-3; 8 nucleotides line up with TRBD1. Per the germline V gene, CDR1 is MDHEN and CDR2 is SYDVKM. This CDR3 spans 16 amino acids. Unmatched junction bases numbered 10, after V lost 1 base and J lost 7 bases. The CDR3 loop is CASSLYRGEINHTQYF. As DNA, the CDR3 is TGTGCCAGCAGTTTATACAGGGGGGAAATAAATCATACGCAGTATTTT.

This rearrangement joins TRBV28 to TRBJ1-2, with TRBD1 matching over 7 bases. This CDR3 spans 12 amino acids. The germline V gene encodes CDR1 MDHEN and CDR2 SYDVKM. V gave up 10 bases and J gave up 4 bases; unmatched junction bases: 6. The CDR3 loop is CAKTGAVYGYTF. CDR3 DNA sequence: TGTGCCAAAACAGGGGCCGTCTATGGCTACACCTTC.

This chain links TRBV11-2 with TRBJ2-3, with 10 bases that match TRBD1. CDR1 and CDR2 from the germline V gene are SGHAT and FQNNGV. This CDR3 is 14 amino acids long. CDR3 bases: TGTGCTTCCCGGGACAGGGGAAGCACAGATACGCAGTATTTT. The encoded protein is CASRDRGSTDTQYF.

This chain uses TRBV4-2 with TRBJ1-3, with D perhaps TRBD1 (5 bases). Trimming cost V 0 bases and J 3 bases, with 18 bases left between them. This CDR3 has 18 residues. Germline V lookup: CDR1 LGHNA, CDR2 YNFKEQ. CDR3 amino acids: CASSQDPAGTGGGNTIYF. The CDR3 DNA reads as TGTGCCAGCAGCCAAGATCCGGCAGGGACGGGAGGTGGAAACACCATATATTTT.

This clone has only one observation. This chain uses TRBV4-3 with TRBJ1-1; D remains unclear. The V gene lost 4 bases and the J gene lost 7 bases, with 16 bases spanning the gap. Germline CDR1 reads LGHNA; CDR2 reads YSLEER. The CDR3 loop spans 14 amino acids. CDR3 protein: CASSPLPGSREAFF. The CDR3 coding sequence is TGCGCCAGCAGCCCCCTCCCGGGCAGCCGTGAAGCTTTCTTT.

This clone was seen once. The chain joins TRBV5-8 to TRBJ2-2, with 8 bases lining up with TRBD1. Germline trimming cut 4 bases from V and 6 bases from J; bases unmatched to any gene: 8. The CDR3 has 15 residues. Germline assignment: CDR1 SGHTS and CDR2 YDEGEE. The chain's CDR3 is CASSPRGQVAGELFF. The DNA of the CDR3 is TGTGCCAGCAGCCCTCGGGGACAGGTAGCCGGGGAGCTGTTTTTT.

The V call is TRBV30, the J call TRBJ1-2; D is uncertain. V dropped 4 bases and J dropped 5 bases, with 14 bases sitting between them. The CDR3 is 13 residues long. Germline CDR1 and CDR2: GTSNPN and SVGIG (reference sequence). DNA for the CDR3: TGTGCCTGGAACAACCTCGCGGGGTATGGCTACACCTTC. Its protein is CAWNNLAGYGYTF. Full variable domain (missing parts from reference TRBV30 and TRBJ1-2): SQTIHQWPATLVQPVGSPLSLECTVEGTSNPNLYWYRQAAGRGLQLLFYSVGIGQISSEVPQNLSASRPQDRQFILSSKKLLLSDSGFYLCAWNNLAGYGYTFGSGTRLTVV.

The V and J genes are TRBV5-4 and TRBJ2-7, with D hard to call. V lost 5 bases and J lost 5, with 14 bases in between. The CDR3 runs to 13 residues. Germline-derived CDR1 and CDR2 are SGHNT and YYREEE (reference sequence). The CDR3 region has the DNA TGTGCCAGCAGTAGCCTGCCGTTGGACGAGCAGTACTTC. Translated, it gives CASSSLPLDEQYF.

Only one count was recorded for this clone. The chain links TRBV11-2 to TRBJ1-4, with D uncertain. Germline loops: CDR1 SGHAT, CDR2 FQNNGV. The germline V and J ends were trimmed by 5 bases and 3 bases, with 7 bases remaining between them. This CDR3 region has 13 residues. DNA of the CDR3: TGTGCCAGCAGCCGGCAGGCTAATGAAAAACTGTTTTTT. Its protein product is CASSRQANEKLFF.

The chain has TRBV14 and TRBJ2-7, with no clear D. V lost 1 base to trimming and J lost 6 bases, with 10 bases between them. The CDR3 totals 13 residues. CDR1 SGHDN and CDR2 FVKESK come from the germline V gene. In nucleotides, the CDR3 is TGTGCCAGCAGCCAAGTAAAGGGTCCCGAGCAGTACTTC. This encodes CASSQVKGPEQYF.

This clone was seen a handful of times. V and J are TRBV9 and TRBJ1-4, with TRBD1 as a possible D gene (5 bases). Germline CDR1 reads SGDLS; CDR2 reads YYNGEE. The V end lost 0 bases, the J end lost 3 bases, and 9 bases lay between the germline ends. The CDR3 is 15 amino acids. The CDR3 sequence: CASSVEGTANEKLFF. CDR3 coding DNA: TGTGCCAGCAGCGTAGAAGGGACGGCTAATGAAAAACTGTTTTTT. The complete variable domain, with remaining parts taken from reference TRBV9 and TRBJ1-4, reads DSGVTQTPKHLITATGQRVTLRCSPRSGDLSVYWYQQSLDQGLQFLIQYYNGEERAKGNILERFSAQQFPDLHSELNLSSLELGDSALYFCASSVEGTANEKLFFGSGTQLSVL.

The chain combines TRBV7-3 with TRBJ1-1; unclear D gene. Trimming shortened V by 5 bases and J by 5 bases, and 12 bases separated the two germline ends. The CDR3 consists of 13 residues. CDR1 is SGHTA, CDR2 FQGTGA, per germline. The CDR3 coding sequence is TGTGCCAGCAGCCCTACAGTGGGAACTGAAGCTTTCTTT. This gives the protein CASSPTVGTEAFF.

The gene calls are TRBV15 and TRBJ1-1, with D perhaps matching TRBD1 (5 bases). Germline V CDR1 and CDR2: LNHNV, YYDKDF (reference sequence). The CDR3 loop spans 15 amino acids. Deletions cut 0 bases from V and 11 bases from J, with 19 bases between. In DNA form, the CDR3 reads TGTGCCACCAGCAGAGATTCGAGGGGTCGGCCATCTGCTTTCTTT. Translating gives CATSRDSRGRPSAFF.